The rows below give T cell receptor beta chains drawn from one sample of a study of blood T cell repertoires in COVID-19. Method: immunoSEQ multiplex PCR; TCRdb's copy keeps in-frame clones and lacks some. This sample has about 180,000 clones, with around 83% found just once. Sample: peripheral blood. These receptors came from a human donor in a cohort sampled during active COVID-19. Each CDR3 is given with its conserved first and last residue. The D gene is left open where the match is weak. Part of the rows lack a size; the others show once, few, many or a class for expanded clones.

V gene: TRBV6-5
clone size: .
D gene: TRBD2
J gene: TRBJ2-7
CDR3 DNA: TGTGCCAGCACCCTACTAGCGGGAGGGACCTACGAGCAGTACTTC
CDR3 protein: CASTLLAGGTYEQYF

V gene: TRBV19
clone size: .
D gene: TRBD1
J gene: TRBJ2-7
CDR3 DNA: TGTGCCAGTAGTCCCAATGGACGGGACAGGGGATCCTACGAGCAGTACTTC
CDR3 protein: CASSPNGRDRGSYEQYF

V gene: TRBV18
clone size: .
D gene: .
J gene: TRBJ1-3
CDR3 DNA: TGTGCCAGCTCACCTACGGAGAGCTCTGGAAACACCATATATTTT
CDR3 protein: CASSPTESSGNTIYF

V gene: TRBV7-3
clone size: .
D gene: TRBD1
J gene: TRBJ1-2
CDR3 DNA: TGTGCCAGCAGTCCCGAAGGCAGGGGGCACGGCTACACCTTC
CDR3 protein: CASSPEGRGHGYTF

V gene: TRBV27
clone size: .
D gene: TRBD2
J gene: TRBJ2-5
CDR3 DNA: TGTGCCAGCAGTCTGGGGACTAGCGCAGAGACCCAGTACTTC
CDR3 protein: CASSLGTSAETQYF

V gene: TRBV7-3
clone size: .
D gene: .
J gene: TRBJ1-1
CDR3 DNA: TGTGCCAGCAGCTTAGCCAGGGGGAACACTGAAGCTTTCTTT
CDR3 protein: CASSLARGNTEAFF

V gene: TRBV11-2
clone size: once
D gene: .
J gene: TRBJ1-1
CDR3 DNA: TGTGCCAGCAGCTTAAGTGCCCGGGGGACTTTCTTT
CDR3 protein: CASSLSARGTFF

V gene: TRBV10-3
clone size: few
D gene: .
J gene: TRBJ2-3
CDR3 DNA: TGTGCCATCAGTGACGAGGGCCCCTCTCGAGATACGCAGTATTTT
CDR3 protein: CAISDEGPSRDTQYF

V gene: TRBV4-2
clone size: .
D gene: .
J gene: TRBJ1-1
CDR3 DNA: TGTGCCAGCAGCCAAGATTCGGGGGGAATCAGGATGAACACTGAAGCTTTCTTT
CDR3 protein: CASSQDSGGIRMNTEAFF

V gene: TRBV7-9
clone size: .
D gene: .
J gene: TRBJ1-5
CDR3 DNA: TGTGCCAGCAGCTCCTCGGGGAATCAGCCCCAGCATTTT
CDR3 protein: CASSSSGNQPQHF

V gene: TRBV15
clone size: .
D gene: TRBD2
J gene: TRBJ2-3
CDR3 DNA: TGTGCCACCAGCAGAGAGGCGGGGGAGGTAGATACGCAGTATTTT
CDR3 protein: CATSREAGEVDTQYF

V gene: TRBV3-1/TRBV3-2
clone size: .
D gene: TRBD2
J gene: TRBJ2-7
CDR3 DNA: TGTGCCAGCAGCAGCGGGGAGCGGGGGCACTACGAGCAGTACTTC
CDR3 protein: CASSSGERGHYEQYF

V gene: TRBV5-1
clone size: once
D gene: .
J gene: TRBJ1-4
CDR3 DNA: TGCGCCAGCAGCTTACCCCAGGGGTCGACTAATGAAAAACTGTTTTTT
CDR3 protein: CASSLPQGSTNEKLFF

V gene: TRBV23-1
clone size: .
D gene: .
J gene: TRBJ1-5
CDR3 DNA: TGCGCCAGCAGTCATGGACAGAGCAATCAGCCCCAGCATTTT
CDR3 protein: CASSHGQSNQPQHF

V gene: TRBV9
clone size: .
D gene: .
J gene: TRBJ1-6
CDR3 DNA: TGTGCCAGCAGCCCTCAGTTAAATTCACCCCTCCACTTT
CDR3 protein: CASSPQLNSPLHF

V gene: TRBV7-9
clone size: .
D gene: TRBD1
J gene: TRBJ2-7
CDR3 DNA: TGTGCCAGCAGCTTTCCTTTACCGACAGGGATGTACGAGCAGTACTTC
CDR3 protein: CASSFPLPTGMYEQYF

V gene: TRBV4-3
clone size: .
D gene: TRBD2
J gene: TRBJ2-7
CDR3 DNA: TGCGCCAGCAGCCAAGGGACTAGCGGGAACTACGAGCAGTACTTC
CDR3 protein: CASSQGTSGNYEQYF

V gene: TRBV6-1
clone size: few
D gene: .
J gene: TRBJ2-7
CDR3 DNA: TGTGCCAGCAGTGAAGGAGAATCCTACGAGCAGTACTTC
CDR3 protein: CASSEGESYEQYF

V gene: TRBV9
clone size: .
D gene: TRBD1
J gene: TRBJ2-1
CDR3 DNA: TGTGCCAGCAGCGCAGGTCTGGGGACAGGGATTAACAATGAGCAGTTCTTC
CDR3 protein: CASSAGLGTGINNEQFF

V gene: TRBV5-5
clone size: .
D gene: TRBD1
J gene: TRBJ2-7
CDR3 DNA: TGTGCCAGCAACCCCCCAGTGGGTGACAGGGTTGGCGAGCAGTACTTC
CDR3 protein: CASNPPVGDRVGEQYF

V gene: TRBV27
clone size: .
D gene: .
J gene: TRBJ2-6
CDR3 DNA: TGTGCCAGCACTCCCGCGATTGTCTCTGGGGCCAACGTCCTGACTTTC
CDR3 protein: CASTPAIVSGANVLTF

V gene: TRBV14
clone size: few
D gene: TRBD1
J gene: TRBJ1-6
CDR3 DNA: TGTGCCAGCAGCCCATCACAGGGGTTTTCACCCCTCCACTTT
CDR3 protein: CASSPSQGFSPLHF

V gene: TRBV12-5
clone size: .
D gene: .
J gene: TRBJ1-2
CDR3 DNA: TGTGCTAGTGGAACCGGACAGCCGTTGGGCTACACCTTC
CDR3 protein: CASGTGQPLGYTF

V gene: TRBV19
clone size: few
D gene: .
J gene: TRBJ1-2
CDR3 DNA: TGTGCCAGTAGTATAACCGGCAGGGGTGGCTACACCTTC
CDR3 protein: CASSITGRGGYTF

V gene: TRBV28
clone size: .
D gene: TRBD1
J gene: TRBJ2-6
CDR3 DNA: TGTGCCAGCAGTTTGGTGACAGGGGCGGCCAACGTCCTGACTTTC
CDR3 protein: CASSLVTGAANVLTF